The clone carrying this T cell receptor (beta chain) was found a few times. The antigen remains unidentified. The data were taken from a study of blood T cells in healthy people across ages. Study observations and caveats: Per million T cells, the diversity of TCR beta decreased roughly linearly as age advanced.

This CDR3 spans 13 amino acids. The V gene's germline CDR1 is DFQATT and CDR2 SNEGSKA (reference sequence). The V end lost 3 bases, the J end lost 4 bases, and 12 bases lay between the germline ends. Sample-barcoded 5' priming and a J-beta primer mix drove a second PCR of roughly 7 to 11 cycles. One entry per CDR3 protein results from TCRdb running MiXCR on the 5' RACE reads. This table holds 550,000 to 650,000 distinct CDR3 sequences, about 30% found once. The sample comprised blood. The source is a woman of 80 years or more in good health. The V and J genes are TRBV20-1 and TRBJ1-2, with D hard to call. In DNA form, the CDR3 reads TGCAGTGCTAGTGGTGGCCAGAGCTATGGCTACACCTTC. Protein product: CSASGGQSYGYTF.